This T cell receptor (beta chain) is drawn from a study of shared clonotypes between healthy human individuals. Study outcomes and limitations: A few donors held approximately 4.5% of naive CD4 clonotypes in common. Blood was the only sampled material, and tissue repertoires likely differ.

Concerning this clone itself: Its cognate antigen is unknown.

As originally analysed: For the immunoSEQ data, sequences were junction-only without quality scores, so filtering differed. Using immunoSEQ multiplex PCR, the repertoire was profiled, and TCRdb retains in-frame clones only, with some absent. The V and J calls and clone size were taken over from that table, and D and trimming were inferred from the DNA. Here the sample spans approximately 2.4 million clones, 90% to 96% being singletons. The sample comprised naive CD4+ T cells sorted from blood. Subset reported: CD45RA+ positively selected. The sequence derives from a man aged 18-30 years in good health.

The CDR3 is CASSEGQPPTGAFF. DNA for the CDR3: TGTGCCAGCAGTGAGGGACAGCCACCCACAGGAGCTTTCTTT. This chain links TRBV2 with TRBJ1-1, with 7 positions matching TRBD1. Germline CDR1 reads SNHLY; CDR2 reads FYNNEI. CDR3 size: 14 residues. J lost 10 bases, V lost 3 bases, and 11 bases had no gene match.